This T cell receptor delta chain was identified during a study of γδ T cells in repeated Plasmodium falciparum infection. Whole-study context: Malian children with intense seasonal malaria exposure were compared with matched Australian children. Malian gammadelta TCRs were studied during no-transmission periods and across acute malaria episodes. Each infection was followed by sampling at 21 days, plus baseline and some pre-infection draws.

General study points: Over time and infection, Vgamma9/Vdelta2+ repertoires remained highly stable and polyclonal.

The sample holds many counts of this clone. Its antigen is unknown. This probably arose from a read error, given a far larger clone one base away. This specimen includes other DNA sequences encoding the same CDR3. This CDR3 is 19 amino acids long. The ends lost 3 bases at V and 6 bases at J; junction bases unmatched: 21. Germline lookup yields CDR1 TSWWSYY and CDR2 QGS. TCRdb re-called the multiplex PCR reads using CATT. The sample lists around 52,000 delta-chain clones, approximately 1.5% occurring once. Gammadelta T cells were flow-sorted from PBMC into Vgamma9/Vdelta2+ and Vdelta2-negative populations for bulk analysis.

Input material: gamma-delta T cells from blood. The J gene is TRDJ1, the V gene TRDV1, with TRDD3 matching over 8 bases. The source is a pool of human donors (malaria-infected and uninfected, not separated). The CDR3 reads CALGESPSFGLGAPYKLIF. CDR3 coding DNA: TGTGCTCTTGGGGAGTCTCCGTCCTTTGGACTGGGGGCACCGTATAAACTCATCTTT.